This T cell receptor (beta chain) appears in the sequencing data of a study of T cell responses to AZD1222 COVID-19 vaccine. Study-wide results and limits: Close to half of all spike-specific TCRs reportedly target regions of the variants that are unmutated.

Points on this clone: The antigen is undetermined.

Method: immunoSEQ multiplex PCR; TCRdb's copy keeps in-frame clones and lacks some. The sample includes 85,000 to 120,000 clones, 86% of them seen just once. V dropped 6 bases and J dropped 8 bases, with 15 bases sitting between them. This CDR3 spans 13 amino acids. The germline V gene encodes CDR1 MGHDK and CDR2 SYGVNS. The sequencing used peripheral blood, collected on day 0 of AZD1222 vaccination. The source is an adult in good health. The chain couples TRBV25-1 to TRBJ2-3, with D possibly being TRBD1 (6 bases). CDR3: CASSPTGSGTQYF. The CDR3 region has the DNA TGTGCCAGCAGCCCTACAGGGTCAGGTACGCAGTATTTT. Combining the CDR3 with reference TRBV25-1 and TRBJ2-3 gives the whole variable domain EADIYQTPRYLVIGTGKKITLECSQTMGHDKMYWYQQDPGMELHLIHYSYGVNSTEKGDLSSESTVSRIRTEHFPLTLESARPSHTSQYLCASSPTGSGTQYFGPGTRLTVL.